A selection of T cell receptor beta chains follows, all from one sample in a study of T cell responses to AZD1222 COVID-19 vaccine. Data came from immunoSEQ multiplex PCR; TCRdb stores just in-frame clones and leaves some out. Of around 100,000 clones listed, more than 90% are singletons. The source material was peripheral blood, sampled on day 0 of AZD1222 vaccination. All receptors come from an adult in good health. Both conserved end residues are part of each CDR3. D genes are given only for firm matches. Expanded clones are given a class, and other clones once, few, many or no size at all.

j_gene	abundance	v_gene	d_gene	CDR3aa	CDR3nt
TRBJ1-4	-	TRBV7-2	-	CASRDSPNEKLFF	TGTGCCAGCAGGGACAGCCCAAATGAAAAACTGTTTTTT
TRBJ2-5	-	TRBV3-1/TRBV3-2	-	CASSQGSAALEETQYF	TGTGCCAGCAGCCAAGGGTCAGCGGCCCTAGAAGAGACCCAGTACTTC
TRBJ1-1	-	TRBV7-9	-	CASSLNKDGTEAFF	TGTGCCAGCAGCTTGAACAAAGACGGCACTGAAGCTTTCTTT
TRBJ2-6	once	TRBV29-1	TRBD1	CSVGGDRAGANVLTF	TGCAGCGTTGGGGGAGACAGGGCTGGGGCCAACGTCCTGACTTTC
TRBJ1-1	-	TRBV7-2	-	CASSLARGGTEAFF	TGTGCCAGCAGCTTAGCACGGGGCGGCACTGAAGCTTTCTTT
TRBJ1-2	-	TRBV5-1	-	CASSLEGQVARKSGYTF	TGCGCCAGCAGCCTGGAGGGGCAGGTAGCGAGGAAGTCTGGCTACACCTTC
TRBJ2-1	-	TRBV20-1	-	CSTVYNEQFF	TGCAGTACTGTATACAATGAGCAGTTCTTC
TRBJ2-7	-	TRBV27	TRBD1	CASGTGAYEQYF	TGTGCCAGTGGGACAGGGGCCTACGAGCAGTACTTC
TRBJ2-3	-	TRBV19	-	CASTVMGADTQYF	TGTGCCTCGACGGTCATGGGGGCAGATACGCAGTATTTT
TRBJ2-2	-	TRBV6-5	-	CATKWGPGELFF	TGTGCCACCAAGTGGGGCCCCGGGGAGCTGTTTTTT
TRBJ1-5	-	TRBV12-3/TRBV12-4	-	CASSGQTHQPQHF	TGTGCCAGCAGCGGACAGACGCATCAGCCCCAGCATTTT
TRBJ1-1	-	TRBV14	-	CASSQGAGLQYEEAFF	TGTGCCAGCAGCCAAGGTGCTGGGTTACAGTATGAAGAAGCTTTCTTT
TRBJ2-1	-	TRBV7-2	-	CASRKSPDSYNEQFF	TGTGCCAGCCGAAAATCCCCGGACTCCTACAATGAGCAGTTCTTC
TRBJ1-5	-	TRBV9	-	CASSVDGGNQPQHF	TGTGCCAGCAGCGTAGACGGGGGCAATCAGCCCCAGCATTTT
TRBJ1-2	-	TRBV30	-	CAWSVLGVYGYTF	TGTGCCTGGAGTGTTTTAGGGGTCTATGGCTACACCTTC
TRBJ2-7	once	TRBV28	-	CASSLSTYEQYF	TGTGCCAGCAGTTTAAGCACCTACGAGCAGTACTTC
TRBJ2-3	-	TRBV6-5	-	CASCTDYLSTDTQYF	TGTGCCAGCTGTACGGACTATCTTAGCACAGATACGCAGTATTTT
TRBJ1-5	-	TRBV23-1	-	CASSLGQHNQPQHF	TGCGCCAGCAGTCTCGGACAGCACAATCAGCCCCAGCATTTT
TRBJ2-3	-	TRBV24-1	TRBD2	CATSEIPGASGKDTQYF	TGTGCCACCAGTGAGATCCCTGGGGCTAGCGGGAAGGATACGCAGTATTTT
TRBJ1-1	-	TRBV18	-	CASSLDGLSGEAFF	TGTGCCAGCTCCCTCGATGGACTGAGCGGTGAAGCTTTCTTT
TRBJ2-7	-	TRBV5-4	-	CASSLGRSSYEQYF	TGTGCCAGCAGCTTGGGACGAAGCTCCTACGAGCAGTACTTC
TRBJ2-3	-	TRBV4-1	TRBD2	CASSQGDSGGTDTQYF	TGCGCCAGCAGCCAAGGGGATAGCGGGGGCACAGATACGCAGTATTTT
TRBJ2-1	-	TRBV7-3	TRBD2	CASSLIGLAGLYNEQFF	TGTGCCAGCAGCCTGATAGGACTAGCGGGTTTATACAATGAGCAGTTCTTC
TRBJ1-6	-	TRBV15	-	CATSSGHSNNSPLHF	TGTGCCACCAGCAGTGGACACTCAAATAATTCACCCCTCCACTTT
TRBJ1-1	few	TRBV19	TRBD1	CASSLFPGQGYEAFF	TGTGCCAGTAGTCTCTTTCCGGGACAGGGTTACGAAGCTTTCTTT
TRBJ1-2	-	TRBV12-3/TRBV12-4	TRBD1	CASRGQGNYGYTF	TGTGCCAGCAGGGGACAGGGGAACTATGGCTACACCTTC
TRBJ2-7	-	TRBV28	TRBD2	CASSLGGSGTYEQYF	TGTGCCAGCAGTTTAGGCGGGAGCGGGACCTACGAGCAGTACTTC
TRBJ1-5	-	TRBV28	-	CASSFRGRPQHF	TGTGCCAGCAGTTTCCGTGGGCGGCCCCAGCATTTT
TRBJ2-7	-	TRBV28	-	CASSFRAEQYF	TGTGCCAGCAGTTTTCGGGCCGAGCAGTACTTC
TRBJ2-1	-	TRBV7-7	-	CASSLGRQANNEQFF	TGTGCCAGCAGCTTAGGACGACAGGCTAACAATGAGCAGTTCTTC
TRBJ2-7	-	TRBV2	TRBD1	CASSADRVGEQYF	TGTGCCAGCAGCGCGGACAGGGTGGGCGAGCAGTACTTC
TRBJ1-3	once	TRBV7-9	-	CASSSPGSGNTIYF	TGTGCCAGCAGCTCACCGGGGTCTGGAAACACCATATATTTT
TRBJ2-1	-	TRBV27	-	CASQRSSYNEQFF	TGTGCCAGCCAGAGGAGCTCCTACAATGAGCAGTTCTTC
TRBJ2-7	-	TRBV12-3/TRBV12-4	-	CASSPGHLYEQYF	TGTGCCAGCAGTCCCGGACACCTCTACGAGCAGTACTTC
TRBJ1-3	-	TRBV6-2/TRBV6-3	-	CASSYDQSSGNTIYF	TGTGCCAGCAGTTACGACCAAAGCTCTGGAAACACCATATATTTT
TRBJ2-1	-	TRBV9	TRBD1	CASSVGVPQGHEQFF	TGTGCCAGCAGCGTAGGTGTCCCACAGGGGCATGAGCAGTTCTTC
TRBJ1-5	-	TRBV9	-	CASSVRWDQPQHF	TGTGCCAGCAGCGTAAGGTGGGACCAGCCCCAGCATTTT
TRBJ2-2	-	TRBV11-2	-	CASSLDWTGELFF	TGTGCCAGCAGCTTAGATTGGACCGGGGAGCTGTTTTTT
TRBJ2-7	-	TRBV24-1	-	CATSDLGLISSYEQYF	TGTGCCACCAGTGACTTGGGACTCATAAGCTCCTACGAGCAGTACTTC
TRBJ1-3	-	TRBV4-2	-	CASSHLQGSGNTIYF	TGTGCCAGCAGCCACTTACAGGGAAGTGGAAACACCATATATTTT
TRBJ2-7	-	TRBV28	TRBD2	CASSSPGLAVQYEQYF	TGTGCCAGCAGTTCTCCGGGACTAGCGGTACAGTACGAGCAGTACTTC
TRBJ2-1	-	TRBV2	TRBD1	CASTGTDYNEQFF	TGTGCCAGCACCGGGACAGACTACAATGAGCAGTTCTTC
TRBJ2-5	-	TRBV4-2	-	CASSQWRGAETQYF	TGTGCCAGCAGCCAATGGAGGGGGGCGGAGACCCAGTACTTC
TRBJ2-5	-	TRBV7-9	-	CASGPGAQETQYF	TGTGCCAGCGGTCCGGGGGCTCAAGAGACCCAGTACTTC
TRBJ1-2	-	TRBV30	-	CAWSAGNYGYTF	TGTGCCTGGAGCGCCGGTAACTATGGCTACACCTTC
TRBJ2-3	-	TRBV13	TRBD2	CASSPNSGATDTQYF	TGTGCCAGCAGCCCCAACAGCGGGGCCACAGATACGCAGTATTTT
TRBJ1-5	-	TRBV19	-	CASSMTLGGVDQPQHF	TGTGCCAGTAGTATGACCTTAGGTGGGGTTGATCAGCCCCAGCATTTT
TRBJ2-2	-	TRBV12-3/TRBV12-4	-	CASSIGGTGELFF	TGTGCCAGCAGTATAGGAGGGACCGGGGAGCTGTTTTTT
TRBJ2-7	-	TRBV20-1	-	CSARERYEQYF	TGCAGTGCTAGAGAACGCTACGAGCAGTACTTC
TRBJ2-7	-	TRBV7-2	TRBD2	CASSLPSGGALSEQYF	TGTGCCAGCAGCTTACCTAGCGGGGGAGCCTTGTCCGAGCAGTACTTC
TRBJ2-7	-	TRBV28	TRBD2	CASRPGLSSYEQYF	TGTGCCAGCAGGCCGGGACTAAGCTCCTACGAGCAGTACTTC
TRBJ2-4	-	TRBV19	-	CASRDGTRNIQYF	TGTGCCAGTAGGGACGGGACCCGAAACATTCAGTACTTC
TRBJ2-1	-	TRBV7-2	-	CASSLATPYNEQFF	TGTGCCAGCAGCTTAGCTACCCCCTACAATGAGCAGTTCTTC
TRBJ2-1	few	TRBV12-3/TRBV12-4	TRBD1	CASNGQGGNEQFF	TGTGCCAGCAACGGACAGGGGGGAAATGAGCAGTTCTTC